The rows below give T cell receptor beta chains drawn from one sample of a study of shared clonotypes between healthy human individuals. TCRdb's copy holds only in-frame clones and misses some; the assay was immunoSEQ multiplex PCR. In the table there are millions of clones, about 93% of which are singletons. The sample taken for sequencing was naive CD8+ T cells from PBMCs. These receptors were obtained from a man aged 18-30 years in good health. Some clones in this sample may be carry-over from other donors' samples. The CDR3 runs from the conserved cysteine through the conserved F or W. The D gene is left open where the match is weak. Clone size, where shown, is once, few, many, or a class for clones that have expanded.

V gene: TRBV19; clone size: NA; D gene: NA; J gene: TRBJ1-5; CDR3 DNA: TGTGCCAGTAGTTATGGCAGCAATCAGCCCCAGCATTTT; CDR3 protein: CASSYGSNQPQHF
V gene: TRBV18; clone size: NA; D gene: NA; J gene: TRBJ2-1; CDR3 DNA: TGTGCCAGCTCACCCGGAGGGTGGGCGAATGAGCAGTTCTTC; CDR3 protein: CASSPGGWANEQFF
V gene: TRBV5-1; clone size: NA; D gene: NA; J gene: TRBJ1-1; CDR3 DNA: TGCGCCAGCAGCTCCAACCCCGGTATAGAAGCTTTCTTT; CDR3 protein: CASSSNPGIEAFF
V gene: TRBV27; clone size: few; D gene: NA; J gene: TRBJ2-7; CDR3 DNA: TGTGCCAGCACCGAGGGGGGGGCGCAGTACTTC; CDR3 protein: CASTEGGAQYF
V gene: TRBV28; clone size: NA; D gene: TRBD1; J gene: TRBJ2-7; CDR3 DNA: TGTGCCAGCAGTGGGCACCCGGGACAGGGGGACGAGCAGTACTTC; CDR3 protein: CASSGHPGQGDEQYF
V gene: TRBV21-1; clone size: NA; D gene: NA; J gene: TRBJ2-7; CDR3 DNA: TGTGCCAGCAGCAAAGAACAGGACAGCCCCAACGAGCAGTACTTC; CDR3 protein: CASSKEQDSPNEQYF
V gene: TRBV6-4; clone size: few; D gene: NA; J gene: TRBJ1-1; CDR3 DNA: TGTGCCAGCAGTGACAACGGTGAAGCTTTCTTT; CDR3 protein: CASSDNGEAFF
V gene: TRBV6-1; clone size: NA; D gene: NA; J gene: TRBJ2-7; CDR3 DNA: TGTGCCAGCAGGTCGGGGTTCTCCTACGAGCAGTACTTC; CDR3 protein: CASRSGFSYEQYF
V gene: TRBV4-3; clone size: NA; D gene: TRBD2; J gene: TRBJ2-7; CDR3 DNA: TGCGCCAGCAGCCAGGGCGGGGGTTACGAGCAGTACTTC; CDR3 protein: CASSQGGGYEQYF
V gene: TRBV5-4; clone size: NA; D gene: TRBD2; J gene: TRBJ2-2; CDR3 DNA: TGTGCCAGCAGCTGGGGACTAGCGGGACCATCGGGGGAGCTGTTTTTT; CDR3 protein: CASSWGLAGPSGELFF
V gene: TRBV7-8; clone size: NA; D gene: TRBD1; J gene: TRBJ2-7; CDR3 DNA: TGTGCCAGCAGCCCAGAAGGGCGGACAGGTCCCTACGAGCAGTACTTC; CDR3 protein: CASSPEGRTGPYEQYF
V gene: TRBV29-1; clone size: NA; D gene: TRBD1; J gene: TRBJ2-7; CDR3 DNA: TGCAGCGTTGTGGGACAGGGGTCCTACGAGCAGTACTTC; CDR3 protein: CSVVGQGSYEQYF
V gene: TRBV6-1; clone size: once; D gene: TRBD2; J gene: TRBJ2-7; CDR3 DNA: TGTGCCAGCAGTGACGCCCTAAATGGACTAGCGGTGGACTACGAGCAGTACTTC; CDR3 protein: CASSDALNGLAVDYEQYF
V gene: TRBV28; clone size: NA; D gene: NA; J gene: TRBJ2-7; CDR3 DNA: TGTGCCAGCAGCAACAGCCAGGGACTGCAGTACTTC; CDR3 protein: CASSNSQGLQYF
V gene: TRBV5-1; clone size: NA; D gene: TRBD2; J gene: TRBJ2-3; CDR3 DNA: TGCGCCAGCAGCGCAGGACTAGCGGGAGTTCCAACAGATACGCAGTATTTT; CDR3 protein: CASSAGLAGVPTDTQYF
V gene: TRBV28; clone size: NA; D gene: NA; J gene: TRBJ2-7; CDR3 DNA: TGTGCCAGCAGTTCGGACACCTACGAGCAGTACTTC; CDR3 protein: CASSSDTYEQYF
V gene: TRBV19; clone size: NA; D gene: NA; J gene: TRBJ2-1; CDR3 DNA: TGTGCCAGTACTTCCCCGGGGGCTTACAATGAGCAGTTCTTC; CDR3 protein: CASTSPGAYNEQFF
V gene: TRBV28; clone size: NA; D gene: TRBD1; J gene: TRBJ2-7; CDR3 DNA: TGTGCCAGCAGTTTGGGCGTTGTGTGGGGGCAGGGGGCCTACGAGCAGTACTTC; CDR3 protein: CASSLGVVWGQGAYEQYF
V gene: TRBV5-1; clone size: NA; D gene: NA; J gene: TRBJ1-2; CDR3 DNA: TGCGCCAGCAGCCCCCGTGGAGACTCCTATGGCTACACCTTC; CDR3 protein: CASSPRGDSYGYTF
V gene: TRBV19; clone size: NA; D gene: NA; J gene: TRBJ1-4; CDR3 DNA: TGTGCCAGTAGAGACGGTGCAACTAATGAAAAACTGTTTTTT; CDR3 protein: CASRDGATNEKLFF
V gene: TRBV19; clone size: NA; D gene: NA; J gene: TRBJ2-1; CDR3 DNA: TGTGCCAGTAGTGTCGTCGGGTGGGATGAGCAGTTCTTC; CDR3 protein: CASSVVGWDEQFF
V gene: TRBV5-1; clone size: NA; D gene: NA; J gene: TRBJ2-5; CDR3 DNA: TGCGCCAGCAGCCTGAAAAGGGGACGATCGGGGGAGACCCAGTACTTC; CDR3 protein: CASSLKRGRSGETQYF
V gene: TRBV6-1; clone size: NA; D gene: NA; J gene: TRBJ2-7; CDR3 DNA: TGTGCCAGCAGTGCACGCGGGGGAGGGGGCGTAAGCTCCTACGAGCAGTACTTC; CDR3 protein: CASSARGGGGVSSYEQYF
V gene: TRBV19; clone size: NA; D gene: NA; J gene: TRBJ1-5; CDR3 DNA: TGTGCCAGTAGTATCTCACGACAGCTAAAAAATCAGCCCCAGCATTTT; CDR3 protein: CASSISRQLKNQPQHF
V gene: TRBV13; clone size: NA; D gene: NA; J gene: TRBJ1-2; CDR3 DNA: TGTGCCAGCAGCTTGGGTCAGGCTGATGGCTACACCTTC; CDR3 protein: CASSLGQADGYTF
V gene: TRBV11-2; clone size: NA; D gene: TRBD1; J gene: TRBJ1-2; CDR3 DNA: TGTGCCAGCAGCACCTCCCCCGGGACAGGACCCTATGGCTACACCTTC; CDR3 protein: CASSTSPGTGPYGYTF
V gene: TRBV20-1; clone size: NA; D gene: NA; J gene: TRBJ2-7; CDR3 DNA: TGCAGTGCTAGGGGCGTGTACGAGCAGTACTTC; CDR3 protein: CSARGVYEQYF
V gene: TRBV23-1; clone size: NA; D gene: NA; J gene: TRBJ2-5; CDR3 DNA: TGCGCCAGCAGTCAAGTTGTGGGAGAGACCCAGTACTTC; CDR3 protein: CASSQVVGETQYF
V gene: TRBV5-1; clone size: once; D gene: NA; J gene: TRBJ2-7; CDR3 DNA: TGCGCCAGCAGCCCGGGACCGAGCTACGAGCAGTACTTC; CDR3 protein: CASSPGPSYEQYF
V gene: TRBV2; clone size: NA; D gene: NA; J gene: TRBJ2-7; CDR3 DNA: TGTGCCAGCAGTGTGGGAGCGGTGAGCTCCTACGAGCAGTACTTC; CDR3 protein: CASSVGAVSSYEQYF
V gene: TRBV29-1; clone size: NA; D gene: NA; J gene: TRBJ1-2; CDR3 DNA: TGCAGCGTTGAAAGTGACAGAGCCACTAACTATGGCTACACCTTC; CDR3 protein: CSVESDRATNYGYTF
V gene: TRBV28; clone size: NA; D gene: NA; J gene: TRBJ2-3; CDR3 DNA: TGTGCCAGCAGACCAACAGGGAGGCCCGATACGCAGTATTTT; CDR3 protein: CASRPTGRPDTQYF
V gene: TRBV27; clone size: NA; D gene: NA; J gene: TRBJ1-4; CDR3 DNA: TGTGCCAGCAGTTTAAGGCACCTTAATGAAAAACTGTTTTTT; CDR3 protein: CASSLRHLNEKLFF
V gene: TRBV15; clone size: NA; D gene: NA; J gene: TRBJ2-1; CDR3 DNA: TGTGCCACCAGCAGAGGGGCGGGCAATGAGCAGTTCTTC; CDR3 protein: CATSRGAGNEQFF
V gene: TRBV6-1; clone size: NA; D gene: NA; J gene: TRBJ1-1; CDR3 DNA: TGTGCCAGCAGTGCCTCGGGACGCCCGGACACTGAAGCTTTCTTT; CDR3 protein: CASSASGRPDTEAFF
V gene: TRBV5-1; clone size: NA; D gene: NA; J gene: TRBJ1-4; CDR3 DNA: TGCGCCAGCAGAGTTTGGGGGACTAATGAAAAACTGTTTTTT; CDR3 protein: CASRVWGTNEKLFF
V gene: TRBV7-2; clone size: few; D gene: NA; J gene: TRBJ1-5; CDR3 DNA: TGTGCCAGCAGCTCCCGGGAATCAGGCAATCAGCCCCAGCATTTT; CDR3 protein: CASSSRESGNQPQHF
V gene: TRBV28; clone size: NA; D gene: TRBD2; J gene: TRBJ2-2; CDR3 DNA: TGTGCCAGCAGTTCCCTAGCGGGTTGGGGCGGGGAGCTGTTTTTT; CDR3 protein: CASSSLAGWGGELFF
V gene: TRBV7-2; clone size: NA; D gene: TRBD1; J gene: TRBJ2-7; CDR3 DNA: TGTGCCAGCAGTCCGGCGGGACAGGGCTACGAGCAGTACTTC; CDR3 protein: CASSPAGQGYEQYF
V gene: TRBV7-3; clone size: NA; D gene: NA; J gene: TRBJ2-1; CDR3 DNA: TGTGCCAGCAGCCTAACGGGCCCCGGGAATGAGCAGTTCTTC; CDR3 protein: CASSLTGPGNEQFF